The present entry profiles one T cell receptor beta chain with its context. There are 15 residues in the CDR3. Germline-derived CDR1 and CDR2 are SGHAT and FQNNGV. The V segment lost 4 bases and the J segment 2 bases; nucleotides outside the gene matches: 7. The sample comes from a study of blood T cell repertoires in COVID-19. Study-wide background: Samples came from the United States, Italy and Spain, spanning acute and convalescent COVID-19.

As processed by the authors: Amplification of reference gene primers was used by the study to estimate nucleated cell counts. The table came from immunoSEQ multiplex PCR; TCRdb's copy has only in-frame clones and leaves some out. V, J and clone size reflect that table, while D and trimming were determined from the DNA. Among 200,000 to 250,000 clones listed, roughly 81% were seen once. The chain combines TRBV11-2 with TRBJ1-2, with 7 bases matching TRBD1. The sequence was obtained from a man aged 50 to 60 with acute or convalescent COVID-19. The sample comprised peripheral blood. The CDR3 bases are TGTGCCAGCAGCTCTTGGACAGGCAAGAACTATGGCTACACCTTC. It yields the protein CASSSWTGKNYGYTF.